These 2 T cell receptor beta chains share one sample of origin, sequenced in a study of T cell changes during pregnancy in multiple sclerosis. Data came from immunoSEQ multiplex PCR; TCRdb stores just in-frame clones and leaves some out. The sample consists of fewer than 110,000 clones, roughly 90% of them appearing once. Sequenced material: peripheral blood, taken in the third trimester of pregnancy. The receptors were sampled from a female donor in good health, enrolled as a control in a pregnancy study.

The chain is built from TRBV6-5 and TRBJ2-6, with D tentatively TRBD2 (5 bases). Germline V gives CDR1 MNHEY, CDR2 SVGAGI. Trimming cost V 2 bases and J 1 base, with 6 bases left between them. The CDR3 is made up of 15 amino acids. The CDR3 region is CASSYTGSGANVLTF. The CDR3 bases are TGTGCCAGCAGTTACACGGGGTCTGGGGCCAACGTCCTGACTTTC.

V gene TRBV11-3 combines with J gene TRBJ2-5; 10 positions match TRBD2. The CDR3 covers 18 residues. Looked up from germline, CDR1 is SGHNT and CDR2 is YENEEA. J gave up 2 bases and V 5 bases, and 14 bases lay outside the gene matches. The CDR3 loop is CASSNPWLLAGEQETQYF. CDR3 DNA sequence: TGTGCCAGCAGCAACCCGTGGTTGCTAGCGGGGGAACAAGAGACCCAGTACTTC.